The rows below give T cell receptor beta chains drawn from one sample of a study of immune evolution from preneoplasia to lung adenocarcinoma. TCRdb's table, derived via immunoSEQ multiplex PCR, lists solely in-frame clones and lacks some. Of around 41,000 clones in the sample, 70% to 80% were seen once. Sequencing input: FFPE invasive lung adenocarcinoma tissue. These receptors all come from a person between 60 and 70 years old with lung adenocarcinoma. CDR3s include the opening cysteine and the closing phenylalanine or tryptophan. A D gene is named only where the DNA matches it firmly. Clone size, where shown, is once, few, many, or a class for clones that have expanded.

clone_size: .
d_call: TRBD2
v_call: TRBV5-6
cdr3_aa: CASSTWTSGRRNEQFF

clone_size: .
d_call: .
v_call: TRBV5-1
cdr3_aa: CASSSGTYSYEQYF

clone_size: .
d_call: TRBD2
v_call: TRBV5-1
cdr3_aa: CASSLSVPGLAGGDEQFF

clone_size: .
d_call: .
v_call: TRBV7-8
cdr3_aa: CATREDYNEQFF

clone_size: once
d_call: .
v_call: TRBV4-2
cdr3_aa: CASSRETREQFF

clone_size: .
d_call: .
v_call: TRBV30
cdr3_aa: CAWSAPPSEQFF

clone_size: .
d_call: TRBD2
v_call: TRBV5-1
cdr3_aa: CASSLGGDNEQFF

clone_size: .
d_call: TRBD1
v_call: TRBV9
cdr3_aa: CASSIGTGNGYTF

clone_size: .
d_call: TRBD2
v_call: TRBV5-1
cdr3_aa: CASSPPGLAGHEQFF

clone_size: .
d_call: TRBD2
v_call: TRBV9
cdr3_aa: CASSVGKTSGTTDTQYF

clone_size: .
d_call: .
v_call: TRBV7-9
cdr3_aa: CVSSLRSEAFF

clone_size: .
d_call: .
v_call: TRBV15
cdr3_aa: CATSSGPGGEQYF

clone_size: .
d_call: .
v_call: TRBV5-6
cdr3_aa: CASSLVGSGKNIQYF

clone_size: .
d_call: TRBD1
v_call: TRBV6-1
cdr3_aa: CASIQGAHSNQPQHF

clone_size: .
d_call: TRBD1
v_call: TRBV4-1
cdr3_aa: CASSLGTGEDTIYF

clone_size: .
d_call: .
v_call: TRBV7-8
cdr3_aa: CASSLDGGSYNEQFF

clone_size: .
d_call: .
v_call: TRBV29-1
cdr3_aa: CSVARSRNTGELFF

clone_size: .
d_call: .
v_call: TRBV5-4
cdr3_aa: CASFPGSPVGSYNEQFF

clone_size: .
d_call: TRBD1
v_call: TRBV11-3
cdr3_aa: CASSLVRGQREKLFF

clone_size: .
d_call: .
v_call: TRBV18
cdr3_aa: CASSPGGGEGETQYF

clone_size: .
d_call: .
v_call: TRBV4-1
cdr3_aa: CASSHGVSDTQYF

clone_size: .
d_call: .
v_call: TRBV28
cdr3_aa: CASRRNRDPYNEQFF

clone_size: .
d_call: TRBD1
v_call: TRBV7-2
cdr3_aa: CASSLAQGPNNEQFF

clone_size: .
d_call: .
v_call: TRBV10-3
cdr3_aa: CAISESKLGEQYF

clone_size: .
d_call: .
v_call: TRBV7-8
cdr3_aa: CASSFLSGEFYNEQFF

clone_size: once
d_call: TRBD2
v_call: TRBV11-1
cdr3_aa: CASSLGASGITDTQYF

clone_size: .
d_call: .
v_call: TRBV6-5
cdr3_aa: CASSYSWGRQLFF

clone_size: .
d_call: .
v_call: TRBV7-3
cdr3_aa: CASSPQPSGQETQYF

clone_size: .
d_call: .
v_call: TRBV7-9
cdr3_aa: CASSSGTANTEAFF

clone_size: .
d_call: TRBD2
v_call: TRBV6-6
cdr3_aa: CASSSGTSVRDEQYF

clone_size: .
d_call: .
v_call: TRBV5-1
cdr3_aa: CASSFSDPESEQFF

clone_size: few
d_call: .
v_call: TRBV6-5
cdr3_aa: CASSYGRRGNTIYF

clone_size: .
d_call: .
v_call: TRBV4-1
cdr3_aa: CASSPGGFYGYTF

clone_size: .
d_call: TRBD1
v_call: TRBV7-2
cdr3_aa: CASSPRQGFTEAFF

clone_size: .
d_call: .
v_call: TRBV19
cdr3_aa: CASNPRASVSTDTQYF

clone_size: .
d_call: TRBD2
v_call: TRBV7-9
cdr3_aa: CASSTQGTSGARNTQYF

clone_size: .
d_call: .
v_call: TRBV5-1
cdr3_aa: CASSRGSTDTQYF

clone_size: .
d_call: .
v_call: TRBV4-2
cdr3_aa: CASSQEVEGLPSSYEQYF

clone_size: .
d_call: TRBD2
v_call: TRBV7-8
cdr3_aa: CASSLAGLVIGTQYF

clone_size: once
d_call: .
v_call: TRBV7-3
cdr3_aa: CATERDVLASLAKNIQYF

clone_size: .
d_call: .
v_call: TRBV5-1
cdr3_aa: CASSFNTGELFF

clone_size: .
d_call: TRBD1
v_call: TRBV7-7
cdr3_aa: CASSTDRDREQYF

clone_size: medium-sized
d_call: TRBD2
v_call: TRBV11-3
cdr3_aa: CASGPGTSGRSYEQYF

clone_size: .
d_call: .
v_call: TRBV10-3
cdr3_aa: CAIGLGNTEAFF

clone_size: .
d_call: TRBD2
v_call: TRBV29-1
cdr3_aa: CSAGTSGSSYNEQFF

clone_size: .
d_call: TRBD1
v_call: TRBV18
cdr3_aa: CASSRTGGFPGELFF

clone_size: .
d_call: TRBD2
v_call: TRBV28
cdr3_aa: CASSGSKRGSYNEQFF

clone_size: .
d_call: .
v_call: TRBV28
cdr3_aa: CASTAARTGEKLFF

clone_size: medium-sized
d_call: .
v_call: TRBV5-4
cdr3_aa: CASSFVGGDTGELFF

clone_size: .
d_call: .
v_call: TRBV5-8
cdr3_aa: CASSLLDAAGELFF

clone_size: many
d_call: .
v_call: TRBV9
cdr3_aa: CASSSEGQPNTGELFF

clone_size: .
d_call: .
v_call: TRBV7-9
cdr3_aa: CASSSTGFGYTF

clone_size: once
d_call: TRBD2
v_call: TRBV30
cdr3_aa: CAWSVRLAGFFSYNEQFF

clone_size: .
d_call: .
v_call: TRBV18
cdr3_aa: CASSKDPVMGNTIYF

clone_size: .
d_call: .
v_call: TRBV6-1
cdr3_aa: CASSESEENTEAFF

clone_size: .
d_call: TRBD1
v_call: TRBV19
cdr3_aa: CASSTDQGARTDTQYF

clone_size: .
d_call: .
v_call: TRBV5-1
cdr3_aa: CASSLGGRTDTQYF

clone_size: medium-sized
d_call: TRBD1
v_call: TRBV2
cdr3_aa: CASSRDRENEQFF

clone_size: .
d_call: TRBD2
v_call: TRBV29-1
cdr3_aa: CSARAGGATAAQYF